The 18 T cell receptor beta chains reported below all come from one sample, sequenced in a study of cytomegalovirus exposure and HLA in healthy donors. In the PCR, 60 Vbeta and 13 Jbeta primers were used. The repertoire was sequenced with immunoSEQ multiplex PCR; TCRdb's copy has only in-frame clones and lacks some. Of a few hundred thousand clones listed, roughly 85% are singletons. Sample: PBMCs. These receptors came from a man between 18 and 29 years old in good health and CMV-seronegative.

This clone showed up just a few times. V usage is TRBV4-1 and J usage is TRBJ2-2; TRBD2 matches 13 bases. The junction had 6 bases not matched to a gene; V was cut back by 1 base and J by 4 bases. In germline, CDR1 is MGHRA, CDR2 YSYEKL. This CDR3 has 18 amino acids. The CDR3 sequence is CASSQGGLAGIGTGELFF. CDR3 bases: TGCGCCAGCAGCCAAGGGGGACTAGCGGGAATTGGCACCGGGGAGCTGTTTTTT.

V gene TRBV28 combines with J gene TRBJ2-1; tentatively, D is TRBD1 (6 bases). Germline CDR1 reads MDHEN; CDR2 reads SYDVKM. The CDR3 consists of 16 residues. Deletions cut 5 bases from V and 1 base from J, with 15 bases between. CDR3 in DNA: TGTGCCAGCAGTATCCCTACAGGGTATTCCTACAATGAGCAGTTCTTC. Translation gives CASSIPTGYSYNEQFF.

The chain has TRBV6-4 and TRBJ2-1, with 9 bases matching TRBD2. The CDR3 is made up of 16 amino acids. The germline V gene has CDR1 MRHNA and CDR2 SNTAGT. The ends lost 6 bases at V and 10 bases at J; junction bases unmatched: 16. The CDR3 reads CASSPFPLAGSNEQFF. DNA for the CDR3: TGTGCCAGCAGCCCCTTCCCACTAGCGGGTTCCAACGAGCAGTTCTTC.

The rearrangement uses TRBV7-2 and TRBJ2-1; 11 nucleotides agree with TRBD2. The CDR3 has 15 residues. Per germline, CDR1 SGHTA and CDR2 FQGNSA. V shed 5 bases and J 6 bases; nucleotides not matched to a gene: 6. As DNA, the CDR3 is TGTGCCAGCAGCGCAACTAGCGGGAGTACCAATGAGCAGTTCTTC. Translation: CASSATSGSTNEQFF. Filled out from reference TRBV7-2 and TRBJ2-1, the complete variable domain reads GAGVSQSPSNKVTEKGKDVELRCDPISGHTALYWYRQSLGQGLEFLIYFQGNSAPDKSGLPSDRFSAERTGGSVSTLTIQRTQQEDSAVYLCASSATSGSTNEQFFGPGTRLTVL.

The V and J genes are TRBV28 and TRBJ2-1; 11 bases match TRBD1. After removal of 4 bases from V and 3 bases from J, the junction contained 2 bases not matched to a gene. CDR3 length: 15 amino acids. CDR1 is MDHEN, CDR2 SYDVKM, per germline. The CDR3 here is CASSSGTGGYNEQFF. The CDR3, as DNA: TGTGCCAGCAGTTCCGGGACAGGGGGCTACAATGAGCAGTTCTTC.

CDR3 coding DNA: TGTGCCAGCAGCTCCCGGTTACAGTCCTACGAGCAGTACTTC. Translation gives CASSSRLQSYEQYF. The V and J genes are TRBV11-3 and TRBJ2-7; D is uncertain. The germline V gene has CDR1 SGHNT and CDR2 YENEEA. Trimming stripped 4 bases from V and 1 base from J, with 11 bases between. This CDR3 spans 14 amino acids.

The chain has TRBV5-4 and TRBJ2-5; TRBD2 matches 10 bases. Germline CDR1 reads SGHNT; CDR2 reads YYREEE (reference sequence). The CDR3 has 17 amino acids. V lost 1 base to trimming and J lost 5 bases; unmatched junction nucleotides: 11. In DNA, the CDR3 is TGTGCCAGCAGCTTGCCGGCGAGCGGGGGGGCTGGTGAGACCCAGTACTTC. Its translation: CASSLPASGGAGETQYF.

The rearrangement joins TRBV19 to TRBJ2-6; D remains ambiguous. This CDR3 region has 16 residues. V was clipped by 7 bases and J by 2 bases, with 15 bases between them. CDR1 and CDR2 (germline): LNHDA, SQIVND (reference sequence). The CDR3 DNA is TGTGCCAGTAAGTCGGTGGCGGTTACTGGGGCCAACGTCCTGACTTTC. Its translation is CASKSVAVTGANVLTF.

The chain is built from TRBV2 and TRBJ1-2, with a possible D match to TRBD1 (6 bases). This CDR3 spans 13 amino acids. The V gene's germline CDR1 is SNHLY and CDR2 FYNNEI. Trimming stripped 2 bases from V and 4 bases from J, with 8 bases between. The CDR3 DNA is TGTGCCAGCAGTGAACGACAGGTCTATGGCTACACCTTC. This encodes CASSERQVYGYTF.

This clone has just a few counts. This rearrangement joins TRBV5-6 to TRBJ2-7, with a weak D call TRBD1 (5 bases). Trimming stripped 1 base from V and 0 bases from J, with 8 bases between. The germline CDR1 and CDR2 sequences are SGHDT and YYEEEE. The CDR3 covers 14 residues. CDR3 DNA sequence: TGTGCCAGCAGCTTGCCAGGGTACTCCTACGAGCAGTACTTC. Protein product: CASSLPGYSYEQYF.

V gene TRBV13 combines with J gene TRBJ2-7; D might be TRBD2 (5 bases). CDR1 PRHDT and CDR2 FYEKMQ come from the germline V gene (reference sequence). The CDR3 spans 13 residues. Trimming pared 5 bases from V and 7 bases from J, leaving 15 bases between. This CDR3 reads CASSPETGKEQYF. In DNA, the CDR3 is TGTGCCAGCAGCCCCGAGACCGGGAAGGAGCAGTACTTC.

CDR3 in DNA: TGTGCCATCGGGCAGGGTAGGGGTCAGCCCCAGCATTTT. It is translated as CAIGQGRGQPQHF. The chain couples TRBV10-3 to TRBJ1-5, with a tentative D call TRBD1 (5 bases). CDR3 length: 13 amino acids. V lost 8 bases, J lost 6 bases, and 14 bases lay in between. Per germline, CDR1 ENHRY and CDR2 SYGVKD.

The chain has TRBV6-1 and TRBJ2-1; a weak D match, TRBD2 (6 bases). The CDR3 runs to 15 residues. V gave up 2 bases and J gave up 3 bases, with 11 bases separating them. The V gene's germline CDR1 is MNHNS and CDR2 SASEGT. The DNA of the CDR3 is TGTGCCAGCAGTGAATGGGGGGAAGGCTACAATGAGCAGTTCTTC. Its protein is CASSEWGEGYNEQFF.

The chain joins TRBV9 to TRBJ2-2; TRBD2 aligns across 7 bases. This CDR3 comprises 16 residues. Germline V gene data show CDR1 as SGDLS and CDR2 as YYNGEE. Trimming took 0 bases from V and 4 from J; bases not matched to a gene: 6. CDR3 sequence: CASSVEAGRGTGELFF. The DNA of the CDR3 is TGTGCCAGCAGCGTAGAAGCGGGACGGGGCACCGGGGAGCTGTTTTTT.

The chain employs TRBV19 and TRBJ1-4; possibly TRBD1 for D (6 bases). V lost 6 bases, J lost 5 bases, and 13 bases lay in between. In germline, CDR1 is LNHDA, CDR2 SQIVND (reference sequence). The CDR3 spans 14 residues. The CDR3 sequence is CASSYNRENEKLFF. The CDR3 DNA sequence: TGTGCCAGTAGCTACAACAGGGAAAATGAAAAACTGTTTTTT. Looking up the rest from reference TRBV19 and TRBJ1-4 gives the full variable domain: DGGITQSPKYLFRKEGQNVTLSCEQNLNHDAMYWYRQDPGQGLRLIYYSQIVNDFQKGDIAEGYSVSREKKESFPLTVTSAQKNPTAFYLCASSYNRENEKLFFGSGTQLSVL.

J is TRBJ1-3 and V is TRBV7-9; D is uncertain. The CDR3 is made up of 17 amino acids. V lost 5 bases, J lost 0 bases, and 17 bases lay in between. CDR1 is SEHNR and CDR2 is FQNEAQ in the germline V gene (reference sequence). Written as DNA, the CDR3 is TGTGCCAGCAGCCCTCCCACGGCGGGGAGCTCTGGAAACACCATATATTTT. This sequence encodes CASSPPTAGSSGNTIYF. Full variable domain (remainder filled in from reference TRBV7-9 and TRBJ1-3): DTGVSQNPRHKITKRGQNVTFRCDPISEHNRLYWYRQTLGQGPEFLTYFQNEAQLEKSRLLSDRFSAERPKGSFSTLEIQRTEQGDSAMYLCASSPPTAGSSGNTIYFGEGSWLTVV.

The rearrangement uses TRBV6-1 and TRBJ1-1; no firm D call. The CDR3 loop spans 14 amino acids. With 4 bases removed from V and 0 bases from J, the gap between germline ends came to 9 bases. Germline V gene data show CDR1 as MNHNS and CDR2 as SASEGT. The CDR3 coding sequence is TGTGCCAGCAGTGGCGTTTTCATGAACACTGAAGCTTTCTTT. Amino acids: CASSGVFMNTEAFF.

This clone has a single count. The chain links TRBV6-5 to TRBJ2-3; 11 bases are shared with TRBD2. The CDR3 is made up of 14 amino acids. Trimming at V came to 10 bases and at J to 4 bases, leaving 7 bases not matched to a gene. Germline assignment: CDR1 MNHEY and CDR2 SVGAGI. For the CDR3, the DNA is TGTGCCACCGGAATAGCGGGGGGGGCAGATACGCAGTATTTT. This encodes CATGIAGGADTQYF.